The 26 T cell receptor beta chains in this list originate from one sample, sequenced in a study of T-cell memory formation after mild COVID-19 (dated by TCRdb to the early 2020s). The protocol used for the library was 5' RACE. Instrument on record: Illumina NovaSeq 6000. TCRdb itself trimmed the public reads at Q25 with fastp, ran MiXCR and retained productive beta chains. CDR3 protein sequences are deduplicated, and each keeps its most common genes and DNA. The sample profile shows 200,000 or so distinct CDR3 sequences; approximately 20% of them were found once. The ten largest clones add up to around 2.4% of the sample. Sequencing input: PBMCs or a T cell subset sorted from them (not recorded which). These receptor sequences come from an adult woman who had mild COVID-19 (a few samples of this study predate the infection). The sample titles of this study are shuffled in the database, so cell type and time point are left out; the donor was told from shared clones.

The chain is built from TRBV2 and TRBJ2-7; 8 bases align to TRBD2. Germline V lookup: CDR1 SNHLY, CDR2 FYNNEI. Trimming cost V 4 bases and J 2 bases; bases outside gene matches: 7. The CDR3 covers 15 residues. The CDR3 loop is CASSVAGGLTYEQYF. For the CDR3, the DNA is TGTGCCAGCAGTGTCGCGGGGGGCCTGACCTACGAGCAGTACTTC.

The gene calls are TRBV7-8 and TRBJ2-7; no firm D call. The V end lost 5 bases, the J end lost 0 bases, and 11 bases lay between the germline ends. Germline-derived CDR1 and CDR2 are SGHVS and FQNEAQ. The CDR3 consists of 14 residues. The CDR3 region is CASSRVVISYEQYF. Here the CDR3 DNA reads TGTGCCAGCAGCCGGGTAGTAATCTCCTACGAGCAGTACTTC.

This clonotype showed up just a few times. The chain uses TRBV12-3 or TRBV12-4 and TRBJ2-7; 10 bases map to TRBD1. CDR3 size: 14 residues. V was clipped by 4 bases and J by 7 bases; unmatched bases: 7. CDR3 sequence: CASSSWTGGEEQYF. CDR3 DNA sequence: TGTGCCAGCAGTTCCTGGACAGGGGGAGAGGAGCAGTACTTC.

This clonotype was seen a few times. The V and J genes are TRBV28 and TRBJ1-2, with D maybe TRBD1 (5 bases). This CDR3 is built from 13 residues. V was trimmed by 2 bases and J by 4 bases, leaving 8 bases between them. Germline-derived CDR1 and CDR2 are MDHEN and SYDVKM. The CDR3 DNA sequence: TGTGCCAGCAGTTTACAAGGGACCTATGGCTACACCTTC. It encodes CASSLQGTYGYTF.

J is TRBJ2-1 and V is TRBV7-3; 12 bases match TRBD2. Trimming cost V 5 bases and J 5 bases; bases outside gene matches: 4. The CDR3 runs to 15 residues. In germline, CDR1 is SGHTA, CDR2 FQGTGA. CDR3 residues: CASSTTSGGNNEQFF. In DNA form, the CDR3 reads TGTGCCAGCAGCACTACTAGCGGGGGGAACAATGAGCAGTTCTTC.

This clonotype was found many times. The chain joins TRBV4-2 to TRBJ2-5, with D possibly matching TRBD2 (6 bases). Germline values: CDR1 LGHNA, CDR2 YNFKEQ. The CDR3 is made up of 14 amino acids. Deletions cut 0 bases from V and 5 bases from J, with 10 bases between. CDR3 sequence: CASSQEAGRETQYF. In nucleotides, the CDR3 is TGTGCCAGCAGCCAAGAGGCGGGGAGGGAGACCCAGTACTTC.

This clonotype was detected many times. The V call is TRBV7-2, the J call TRBJ2-3; the D gene could be TRBD1 or TRBD2 (7 bases each). V lost 0 bases to trimming and J lost 5 bases, with 12 bases between them. The CDR3 totals 15 residues. Germline V gene sequence: CDR1 SGHTA, CDR2 FQGNSA. The CDR3 nucleotides read TGTGCCAGCAGCTTAGCGCAGGGGGGGCGAGATACGCAGTATTTT. Protein: CASSLAQGGRDTQYF.

The chain is built from TRBV29-1 and TRBJ1-2; D is ambiguous. The CDR3 runs to 13 residues. In germline, CDR1 is SQVTM, CDR2 ANQGSEA. V lost 3 bases and J 2 bases, leaving 10 bases between the germline ends. For the CDR3, the DNA is TGCAGCGTTGAGCCGGACGGAAACTATGGCTACACCTTC. Its translation is CSVEPDGNYGYTF.

The table lists this clonotype with a few counts. The chain links TRBV7-2 to TRBJ2-3; 9 bases align to TRBD2. The CDR3 is 16 residues long. The germline V gene encodes CDR1 SGHTA and CDR2 FQGNSA. Trimming took 5 bases from V and 5 from J; bases not matched to a gene: 11. The CDR3 sequence is CASSDSGSRVVDTQYF. As DNA, the CDR3 is TGTGCCAGCAGCGATAGCGGGAGTCGGGTAGTAGATACGCAGTATTTT.

The rearrangement uses TRBV12-3 or TRBV12-4 and TRBJ1-1, with 7 bases lining up with TRBD1. The J segment lost 5 bases and the V segment lost 5 bases, leaving 11 bases of the junction unmatched. The CDR3 contains 15 residues. CDR3 residues: CASSRFQGDDTEAFF. The CDR3 bases are TGTGCCAGCAGTAGATTCCAGGGGGACGATACTGAAGCTTTCTTT.

This clonotype occurred a few times. The CDR3 nucleotides read TGCGCCAGCAGCCACGGACACGAACAAGAGACCCAGTACTTC. Its protein is CASSHGHEQETQYF. The V call is TRBV4-1, the J call TRBJ2-5, with D possibly TRBD1 on 5 matching bases. The CDR3 covers 14 residues. Trimming took off 3 bases at V and 2 bases at J, with 10 bases between the two ends. The germline gives CDR1 MGHRA, CDR2 YSYEKL.

Only one count was recorded for this clonotype. This rearrangement joins TRBV7-7 to TRBJ2-5; D remains ambiguous. Trimming cost V 5 bases and J 4 bases, with 5 bases left between them. Per germline, CDR1 SSHAT and CDR2 FNYEAQ (reference sequence). This CDR3 comprises 11 residues. The DNA for the CDR3 is TGTGCCAGCAGCCCCGCAGAGACCCAGTACTTC. Translated: CASSPAETQYF.

This chain connects TRBV24-1 to TRBJ1-2; D is unclear. Germline CDR1 is KGHDR and CDR2 is SFDVKD. Trimming shortened V by 7 bases and J by 2 bases, and 10 bases separated the two germline ends. The CDR3 extends over 13 amino acids. In nucleotides, the CDR3 is TGTGCCACCAGCCTCACTGAGAACTATGGCTACACCTTC. This codes for CATSLTENYGYTF.

The chain links TRBV30 to TRBJ1-5; no clear D gene. The germline V gene has CDR1 GTSNPN and CDR2 SVGIG (reference sequence). V was clipped by 2 bases and J by 4 bases, with 9 bases between them. This CDR3 spans 13 amino acids. The CDR3 sequence is CAWSPHFNQPQHF. The CDR3 region has the DNA TGTGCCTGGAGTCCTCACTTTAATCAGCCCCAGCATTTT.

This clonotype was seen a handful of times. V gene TRBV25-1 combines with J gene TRBJ1-1; unclear D gene. This CDR3 comprises 13 residues. Trimming shortened V by 5 bases and J by 8 bases, and 15 bases separated the two germline ends. The V gene's germline CDR1 is MGHDK and CDR2 SYGVNS. Here the CDR3 reads CASSFGASGEAFF. CDR3 bases: TGTGCCAGCAGTTTCGGCGCCTCTGGCGAAGCTTTCTTT.

The rearrangement uses TRBV20-1 and TRBJ1-1; D is possibly TRBD1 (5 bases). V gave up 2 bases and J gave up 5 bases, with 9 bases separating them. Germline V lookup: CDR1 DFQATT, CDR2 SNEGSKA (reference sequence). This CDR3 is built from 12 residues. CDR3 coding DNA: TGCAGTGCTAGAAGAAGGGGAACTGAAGCTTTCTTT. Translating it yields CSARRRGTEAFF.

The chain combines TRBV27 with TRBJ2-3; the match to TRBD1 covers 7 bases. The V gene end was trimmed by 5 bases and the J gene end by 0 bases; junction bases not matched to a gene: 5. Germline loops: CDR1 MNHEY, CDR2 SMNVEV (reference sequence). The CDR3 length is 15 residues. The CDR3 DNA is TGTGCCAGCAGTGCAGGGGGTTTGAGCACAGATACGCAGTATTTT. This sequence encodes CASSAGGLSTDTQYF.

The chain joins TRBV30 to TRBJ1-5; D is perhaps TRBD1 (5 bases). Trimming pared 0 bases from V and 9 bases from J, leaving 15 bases between. Looked up from germline, CDR1 is GTSNPN and CDR2 is SVGIG (reference sequence). This CDR3 spans 14 amino acids. For the CDR3, the DNA is TGTGCCTGGAGTGTGCGCGGGGACCGAAGGCCCCAGCATTTT. It translates to CAWSVRGDRRPQHF.

The sample holds a few counts of this clonotype. The V gene is TRBV27, the J gene TRBJ1-3, with D tentatively TRBD1 (6 bases). The V end lost 4 bases, the J end lost 1 base, and 8 bases lay between the germline ends. The length of the CDR3 is 14 residues. From germline, CDR1 is MNHEY and CDR2 SMNVEV (reference sequence). CDR3 amino acids: CASSSTGSGNTIYF. For the CDR3, the DNA is TGTGCCAGCAGTTCCACAGGGTCTGGAAACACCATATATTTT.

This chain joins TRBV7-9 and TRBJ1-1; D is possibly TRBD1 (6 bases). CDR1 is SEHNR and CDR2 is FQNEAQ in the germline V gene (reference sequence). CDR3 size: 14 residues. The V end was cut by 5 bases, the J end by 0 bases, with 10 bases between. For the CDR3, the DNA is TGTGCCAGCAGCCGTAGACAGGTGAACACTGAAGCTTTCTTT. It translates to CASSRRQVNTEAFF.

The sample holds a few counts of this clonotype. The CDR3 coding sequence is TGCGCCAGCAGCTTGGGGACAGGGACCACTGAAGCTTTCTTT. Translation gives CASSLGTGTTEAFF. The chain carries TRBV5-1 and TRBJ1-1; TRBD1 matches 8 bases. CDR1 and CDR2 from the germline V gene are SGHRS and YFSETQ. The CDR3 is 14 residues long. Germline trimming cut 0 bases from V and 4 bases from J; bases unmatched to any gene: 2.

In this sample, this clonotype turned up a few times. The rearrangement joins TRBV29-1 to TRBJ2-3; TRBD2 agrees at 7 bases. CDR1 SQVTM and CDR2 ANQGSEA come from the germline V gene. The CDR3 is 15 residues long. With 5 bases clipped from V and 4 bases from J, the junction kept 12 bases outside the gene matches. The CDR3 spells CSVLSRSGEPDTQYF. The CDR3 DNA sequence: TGCAGCGTTTTGTCCCGCAGCGGGGAACCAGATACGCAGTATTTT.

As DNA, the CDR3 is TGCAGCGTCACGCAGGGTTCCCACAATGAGCAGTTCTTC. This codes for CSVTQGSHNEQFF. The chain has TRBV29-1 and TRBJ2-1; D possibly corresponds to TRBD1 (5 bases). Germline CDR1 SQVTM, CDR2 ANQGSEA. The CDR3 is 13 residues long. Trimming removed 6 bases from V and 5 bases from J, with 14 bases in between.

The chain couples TRBV5-5 to TRBJ2-7, with D perhaps given as TRBD1 or TRBD2 (5 bases each). The CDR3 runs 14 residues. V lost 4 bases and J 0 bases, leaving 11 bases between the germline ends. CDR1 and CDR2 (germline): SGHKS, YYEKEE (reference sequence). The CDR3, as DNA: TGTGCCAGCAGCCGAGGGGTCATCTCCTACGAGCAGTACTTC. Translating gives CASSRGVISYEQYF.

This clonotype was observed a few times. The chain couples TRBV7-8 to TRBJ1-3; D unresolved. V was trimmed by 5 bases and J by 1 base, leaving 3 bases between them. The germline CDR1 and CDR2 sequences are SGHVS and FQNEAQ. The length of the CDR3 is 12 residues. For the CDR3, the DNA is TGTGCCAGCAGCGGGTCTGGAAACACCATATATTTT. Translation: CASSGSGNTIYF.

This clonotype was found many times. The V gene is TRBV5-4, the J gene TRBJ2-5, with 7 bases lining up with TRBD2. Germline V gene sequence: CDR1 SGHNT, CDR2 YYREEE (reference sequence). The CDR3 loop spans 14 amino acids. CDR3 loop: CAVGGSYLQETQYF. The CDR3 coding sequence is TGTGCAGTGGGGGGGTCATACCTCCAAGAGACCCAGTACTTC. Variable domain in full (rest from reference TRBV5-4 and TRBJ2-5): ETGVTQSPTHLIKTRGQQVTLRCSSQSGHNTVSWYQQALGQGPQFIFQYYREEENGRGNFPPRFSGLQFPNYSSELNVNALELDDSALYLCAVGGSYLQETQYFGPGTRLLVL.